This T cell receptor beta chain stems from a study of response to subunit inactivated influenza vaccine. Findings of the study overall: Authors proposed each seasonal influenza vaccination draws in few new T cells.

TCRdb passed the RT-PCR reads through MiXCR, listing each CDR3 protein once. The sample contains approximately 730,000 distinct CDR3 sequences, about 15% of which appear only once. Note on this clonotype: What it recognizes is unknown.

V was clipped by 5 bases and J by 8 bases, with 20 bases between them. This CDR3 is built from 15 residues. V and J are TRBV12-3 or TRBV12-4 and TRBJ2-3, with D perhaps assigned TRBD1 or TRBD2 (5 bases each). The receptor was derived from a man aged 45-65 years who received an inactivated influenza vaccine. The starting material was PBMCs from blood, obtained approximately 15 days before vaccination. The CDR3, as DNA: TGTGCCAGCAGTCGATTGAGTGATGGGGGAGCTACGCAGTATTTT. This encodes CASSRLSDGGATQYF.